One and the same sample provided the 30 T cell receptor beta chains below, sequenced in a study of vaccination and CD4 T cells after COVID-19. What these receptors recognize is not known. Treatment meaning: approximately 11-day PBMC culture with coronavirus spike peptide pools or control peptides (ViraFEST assay). Researchers used the Oncomine TCR Beta short-read assay to sequence DNA from cultured CD4+ T cells. TCRdb reprocessed the PCR reads with MiXCR, giving one entry per CDR3 protein. The data hold roughly 12,000 distinct CDR3 sequences, with roughly 58% observed a single time. Material for sequencing was CD4+ T cells from blood, cultured in vitro. The receptors derive from a human donor who had recovered from COVID-19.

This chain uses TRBV29-1 with TRBJ2-7, with D maybe TRBD2 (6 bases). Trimming stripped 7 bases from V and 0 bases from J, with 10 bases between. Germline V lookup: CDR1 SQVTM, CDR2 ANQGSEA. The CDR3 is 12 amino acids. For the CDR3, the DNA is TGCAGCGGGGGTAGCGGCTCCTACGAGCAGTACTTC. This codes for CSGGSGSYEQYF.

This clonotype was counted between two and nine times. This sequence joins TRBV6-5 and TRBJ1-1; D is unresolved. This CDR3 spans 14 amino acids. The ends were cut back, 2 bases at V and 4 bases at J, with 11 bases in the middle. Germline CDR1 and CDR2: MNHEY and SVGAGI. The CDR3 nucleotides read TGTGCCAGCAGTTACATGGCTTCGGGCACTGAAGCTTTCTTT. This sequence encodes CASSYMASGTEAFF.

The rearrangement uses TRBV15 and TRBJ1-2; D is perhaps TRBD1 (5 bases). Germline V lookup: CDR1 LNHNV, CDR2 YYDKDF (reference sequence). V was clipped by 0 bases and J by 8 bases, with 10 bases between them. The length of the CDR3 is 13 residues. CDR3 region: CATSRDGTGGYTF. The CDR3 DNA follows: TGTGCCACCAGCAGAGATGGGACTGGGGGCTACACCTTC.

A few counts support this clonotype. This chain connects TRBV10-3 to TRBJ1-5; 8 bases line up with TRBD1. This CDR3 is built from 16 residues. The J segment lost 9 bases and the V segment lost 2 bases, leaving 12 bases of the junction unmatched. Looked up from germline, CDR1 is ENHRY and CDR2 is SYGVKD. This CDR3 is CAISEVDRAFSGPQHF. CDR3 nucleotides: TGTGCCATCAGTGAGGTGGACAGGGCCTTCTCGGGGCCCCAGCATTTT.

This clonotype was seen more than once but under ten times. The CDR3 DNA reads TGTGCCAGTAGTTCAGCATGGAATAGCAATCAGCCCCAGCATTTT. Encoded protein: CASSSAWNSNQPQHF. The chain is built from TRBV19 and TRBJ1-5, with D hard to call. Trimming stripped 5 bases from V and 0 bases from J, with 11 bases between. This CDR3 comprises 15 residues. CDR1 and CDR2 from the germline V gene are LNHDA and SQIVND (reference sequence).

The rearrangement links TRBV7-9 to TRBJ2-5; TRBD1 might be the D (6 bases). In germline, CDR1 is SEHNR, CDR2 FQNEAQ (reference sequence). Between the trimmed V and J ends, which lost 5 bases and 4 bases, there was a span of 17 bases. The CDR3 covers 15 residues. CDR3 loop: CASSPALGQRETQYF. The CDR3 DNA is TGTGCCAGCAGCCCCGCACTGGGACAACGAGAGACCCAGTACTTC.

The chain has TRBV20-1 and TRBJ2-3; the D gene could be TRBD1 or TRBD2 (6 bases each). Germline lookup yields CDR1 DFQATT and CDR2 SNEGSKA (reference sequence). The ends were cut back, 5 bases at V and 2 bases at J, with 17 bases in the middle. This CDR3 comprises 15 residues. The CDR3 here is CSAEGGSGDTDTQYF. The CDR3 bases are TGCAGTGCTGAAGGGGGGTCGGGCGACACAGATACGCAGTATTTT.

The sample holds a few counts of this clonotype. V is TRBV19 and J is TRBJ1-1; no clear D gene. Trimming removed 7 bases from V and 3 bases from J, with 9 bases in between. Germline V gives CDR1 LNHDA, CDR2 SQIVND (reference sequence). This CDR3 is built from 12 residues. DNA for the CDR3: TGTGCCAGTAATCCAGGCCACACTGAAGCTTTCTTT. Amino acids: CASNPGHTEAFF.

The chain uses TRBV7-9 and TRBJ2-2; 13 bases map to TRBD2. Germline CDR1 and CDR2: SEHNR and FQNEAQ (reference sequence). This CDR3 has 16 residues. Unmatched junction bases numbered 7, after V lost 5 bases and J lost 7 bases. In DNA form, the CDR3 reads TGTGCCAGCAGCCCTCGGACTAGCGGGAGCGGCGGGGAGCTGTTTTTT. This encodes CASSPRTSGSGGELFF.

By its share, this clonotype is large. This sequence joins TRBV27 and TRBJ2-6; D uncertain. The germline gives CDR1 MNHEY, CDR2 SMNVEV (reference sequence). This CDR3 is 15 amino acids long. Trimming stripped 1 base from V and 0 bases from J, with 4 bases between. The CDR3: CASSLLYSGANVLTF. The CDR3 bases are TGTGCCAGCAGTTTATTGTACTCTGGGGCCAACGTCCTGACTTTC.

V gene TRBV19 combines with J gene TRBJ1-2; 10 nucleotides agree with TRBD1. Germline V lookup: CDR1 LNHDA, CDR2 SQIVND (reference sequence). This CDR3 has 16 amino acids. Unmatched junction bases numbered 13, after V lost 8 bases and J lost 4 bases. CDR3 sequence (DNA): TGTGCCAGTGAGACAGGGGGCGCCTCGGTCGGCTATGGCTACACCTTC. Encoded protein: CASETGGASVGYGYTF.

This clonotype was found a few times. J is TRBJ1-1 and V is TRBV10-2, with D possibly TRBD1 on 6 matching bases. Germline lookup yields CDR1 WSHSY and CDR2 SAAADI. Trimming removed 0 bases from V and 10 bases from J, with 12 bases in between. The CDR3 totals 13 residues. CDR3 protein: CASSESGGRGAFF. CDR3 sequence (DNA): TGCGCCAGCAGTGAGTCCGGGGGCCGGGGAGCTTTCTTT.

This chain links TRBV2 with TRBJ2-7, with D hard to call. Per germline, CDR1 SNHLY and CDR2 FYNNEI. The CDR3 has 13 amino acids. The V end lost 8 bases, the J end lost 1 base, and 12 bases lay between the germline ends. The CDR3 here is CASAASPSYEQYF. In nucleotides, the CDR3 is TGTGCCAGCGCGGCCTCGCCATCCTACGAGCAGTACTTC.

Only one count was recorded for this clonotype. V is TRBV7-9 and J is TRBJ2-7; 12 bases match TRBD1. The CDR3 has 16 residues. Germline V lookup: CDR1 SEHNR, CDR2 FQNEAQ (reference sequence). The J segment lost 4 bases and the V segment lost 5 bases, leaving 9 bases of the junction unmatched. CDR3 bases: TGTGCCAGCAGCACCTACCGGGACAGGGGGCTATACGAGCAGTACTTC. Translating gives CASSTYRDRGLYEQYF.

The chain links TRBV28 to TRBJ1-2; D is ambiguous. CDR3 length equals 16 residues. V was clipped by 5 bases and J by 2 bases, with 18 bases between them. In germline, CDR1 is MDHEN, CDR2 SYDVKM. The CDR3 nucleotides are TGTGCCAGCAGTGCCTCGGGGTGGCCGGGAAACTATGGCTACACCTTC. It specifies CASSASGWPGNYGYTF.

On this clonotype itself: The junction and the germline gene differ at one end; a read error may be behind it. The chain carries TRBV6-1 and TRBJ1-5; D perhaps matches TRBD1 (5 bases). The germline CDR1 and CDR2 sequences are MNHNS and SASEGT. The CDR3 covers 16 residues. CDR3 sequence reads: CASSEGGKGSSQPQHF. DNA of the CDR3: TGTGCCAGCAGTGAAGGGGGGAAGGGGAGCAGTCAGCCCCAGCATTTT.

The chain recombines TRBV6-1 with TRBJ2-5; D might be TRBD1 or TRBD2, each matching 5 bases. Germline values: CDR1 MNHNS, CDR2 SASEGT. Trimming removed 1 base at V and 1 base at J, with 13 bases between. The CDR3 consists of 16 residues. CDR3 sequence: CASSEGTRRRQETQYF. Here the CDR3 DNA reads TGTGCCAGCAGTGAAGGGACACGGAGGCGCCAAGAGACCCAGTACTTC.

The CDR3 sequence is CASRGAGELFF. DNA for the CDR3: TGCGCCAGCCGAGGGGCCGGGGAGCTGTTTTTT. This rearrangement joins TRBV10-2 to TRBJ2-2; D is tentatively TRBD1 or TRBD2 (5 bases each). In germline, CDR1 is WSHSY, CDR2 SAAADI. This CDR3 is built from 11 residues. The V gene lost 8 bases and the J gene lost 6 bases, with 7 bases spanning the gap.

The CDR3 reads CASSPALGTIQFF. The CDR3 nucleotides read TGTGCCAGCAGTCCCGCCCTTGGGACTATCCAGTTCTTC. V and J are TRBV12-3 or TRBV12-4 and TRBJ2-1; 7 nucleotides line up with TRBD2. The CDR3 has 13 residues. The ends lost 5 bases at V and 13 bases at J; junction bases unmatched: 11.

This clonotype appeared a few times. This chain joins TRBV20-1 and TRBJ1-5; TRBD1 is a possible D gene (5 bases). Between the trimmed V and J ends, which lost 6 bases and 2 bases, there was a span of 17 bases. The germline gives CDR1 DFQATT, CDR2 SNEGSKA (reference sequence). This CDR3 is built from 15 residues. CDR3 in DNA: TGCAGTGCCCAGGTGAGCCAGGGTGGCAATCAGCCCCAGCATTTT. Protein product: CSAQVSQGGNQPQHF.

V and J are TRBV27 and TRBJ1-1; possible D gene TRBD1, 5 bases. Looked up from germline, CDR1 is MNHEY and CDR2 is SMNVEV (reference sequence). V was pared by 6 bases and J by 1 base, with 15 bases between. This CDR3 is built from 15 residues. CDR3: CASRFRWGGNTEAFF. CDR3 DNA sequence: TGTGCCAGCAGGTTCCGTTGGGGCGGGAACACTGAAGCTTTCTTT.

This clonotype was counted a few times. This rearrangement joins TRBV20-1 to TRBJ1-1, with TRBD1 matching 7 bases. The CDR3 totals 14 residues. CDR1 is DFQATT and CDR2 is SNEGSKA in the germline V gene (reference sequence). Germline trimming cut 0 bases from V and 1 base from J; bases unmatched to any gene: 2. Written as DNA, the CDR3 is TGCAGTGCTAGAGAGGGGACAGAGAACACTGAAGCTTTCTTT. Translated, it gives CSAREGTENTEAFF.

The V call is TRBV7-9, the J call TRBJ2-3; TRBD2 aligns across 9 bases. With 11 bases clipped from V and 2 bases from J, the junction kept 8 bases outside the gene matches. The CDR3 consists of 14 residues. CDR1 is SEHNR, CDR2 FQNEAQ, per germline (reference sequence). The CDR3 is CAAAGGATTDTQYF. DNA of the CDR3: TGTGCCGCAGCGGGGGGCGCGACCACAGATACGCAGTATTTT.

V and J are TRBV6-1 and TRBJ2-1; tentative D call: TRBD1 (6 bases). V lost 10 bases to trimming and J lost 3 bases, with 16 bases between them. Germline assignment: CDR1 MNHNS and CDR2 SASEGT. The CDR3 sequence is 14 residues long. The CDR3 here is CAITPGQDYNEQFF. The CDR3 coding sequence is TGTGCCATCACCCCGGGACAAGACTACAATGAGCAGTTCTTC.

This sequence joins TRBV2 and TRBJ1-1; tentative D call: TRBD1 (5 bases). This CDR3 comprises 13 residues. The germline CDR1 and CDR2 sequences are SNHLY and FYNNEI. Trimming stripped 6 bases from V and 9 bases from J, with 17 bases between. The CDR3 reads CASSGQGQGQAFF. CDR3 nucleotide sequence: TGTGCCAGCAGCGGCCAAGGTCAGGGACAAGCTTTCTTT.

Written as DNA, the CDR3 is TGTGCCAGCAGTGGAAGGACAGGGGGCTCGCGTCAGCCCCAGCATTTT. This encodes CASSGRTGGSRQPQHF. The rearrangement links TRBV28 to TRBJ1-5, with 11 nucleotides matching TRBD1. Germline values: CDR1 MDHEN, CDR2 SYDVKM. The CDR3 is 16 residues long. J was trimmed by 6 bases and V by 5 bases; bases with no gene match: 9.

A remark on this clonotype: The junction and the germline gene differ at one end; a read error may be behind it. As DNA, the CDR3 is TGCGCCAGCAGCCAAGATTTCGGGGGTAGAGGCTACACCTTC. Translation gives CASSQDFGGRGYTF. The genes are TRBV7-2 and TRBJ1-2, with D tentatively TRBD1 (5 bases). The CDR3 extends over 14 amino acids. Germline CDR1 SGHTA, CDR2 FQGNSA.

This chain joins TRBV15 and TRBJ2-6; weak D call: TRBD1 (6 bases). The CDR3 covers 19 residues. Germline V lookup: CDR1 LNHNV, CDR2 YYDKDF (reference sequence). Trimming shortened V by 3 bases and J by 0 bases, and 18 bases separated the two germline ends. CDR3 coding DNA: TGTGCCACCAGCAGCGGACAGAATCTTCTATACTCTGGGGCCAACGTCCTGACTTTC. It is translated as CATSSGQNLLYSGANVLTF.

In its sample, this clonotype was seen a few times. The CDR3, as DNA: TGCAGTGCCCGAGGGCAAGGTGAAGCTTTCTTT. Translated, it gives CSARGQGEAFF. The chain links TRBV20-1 to TRBJ1-1; D unresolved. This CDR3 has 11 residues. V was trimmed by 6 bases and J by 7 bases, leaving 12 bases between them. Germline V gene sequence: CDR1 DFQATT, CDR2 SNEGSKA (reference sequence).

The chain is built from TRBV4-1 and TRBJ1-2; 8 nucleotides align to TRBD1. Germline trimming cut 0 bases from V and 7 bases from J; bases unmatched to any gene: 7. This CDR3 has 15 residues. CDR1 is MGHRA, CDR2 YSYEKL, per germline. The CDR3 protein is CASSQDSSGGFGYTF. In DNA form, the CDR3 reads TGCGCCAGCAGCCAAGATTCCTCAGGGGGCTTTGGCTACACCTTC.